The clone carrying this T cell receptor beta chain was observed a few times. These data belong to a study of T cell clonotyping in hematopoietic cell transplantation. CDR3 size: 13 residues. The germline V gene has CDR1 SGDLS and CDR2 YYNGEE. Trimming pared 0 bases from V and 8 bases from J, leaving 9 bases between. Sequenced by immunoSEQ multiplex PCR; TCRdb stores in-frame clones only, minus some. The data contain over 15,000 clones, 70% to 80% of them singletons. Time point in this sample: recipient sample about 28 days before transplant, after cytoreduction. This receptor was identified in a man aged 55 to 70 with acute myeloid leukemia. Some clones in this sample may be carry-over from other donors' samples. This specimen consisted of peripheral blood mononuclear cells, obtained before stem cell transplant. The rearrangement links TRBV9 to TRBJ2-1; possibly TRBD2 for D (5 bases). Here the CDR3 reads CASSVVTMDEQFF. Here the CDR3 DNA reads TGTGCCAGCAGCGTAGTGACTATGGATGAGCAGTTCTTC.